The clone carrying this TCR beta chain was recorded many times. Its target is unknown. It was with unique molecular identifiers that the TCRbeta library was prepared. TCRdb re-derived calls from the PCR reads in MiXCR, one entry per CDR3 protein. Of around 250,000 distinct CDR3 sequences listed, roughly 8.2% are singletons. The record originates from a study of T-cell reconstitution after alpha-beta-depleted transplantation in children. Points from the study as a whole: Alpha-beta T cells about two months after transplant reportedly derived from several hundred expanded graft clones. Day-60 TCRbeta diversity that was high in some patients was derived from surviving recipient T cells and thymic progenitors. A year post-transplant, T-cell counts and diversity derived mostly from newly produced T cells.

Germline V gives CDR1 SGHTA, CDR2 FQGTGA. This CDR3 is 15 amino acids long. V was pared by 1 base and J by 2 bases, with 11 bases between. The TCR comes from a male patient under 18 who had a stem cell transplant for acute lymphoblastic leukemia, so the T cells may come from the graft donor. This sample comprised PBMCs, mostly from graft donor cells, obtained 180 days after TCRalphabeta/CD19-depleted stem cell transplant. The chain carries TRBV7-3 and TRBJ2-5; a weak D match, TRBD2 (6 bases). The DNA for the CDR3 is TGTGCCAGCAGCTTAAGGGCGGGGTATCAAGAGACCCAGTACTTC. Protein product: CASSLRAGYQETQYF. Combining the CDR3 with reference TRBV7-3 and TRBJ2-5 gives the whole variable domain GAGVSQTPSNKVTEKGKYVELRCDPISGHTALYWYRQSLGQGPEFLIYFQGTGAADDSGLPNDRFFAVRPEGSVSTLKIQRTERGDSAVYLCASSLRAGYQETQYFGPGTRLLVL.